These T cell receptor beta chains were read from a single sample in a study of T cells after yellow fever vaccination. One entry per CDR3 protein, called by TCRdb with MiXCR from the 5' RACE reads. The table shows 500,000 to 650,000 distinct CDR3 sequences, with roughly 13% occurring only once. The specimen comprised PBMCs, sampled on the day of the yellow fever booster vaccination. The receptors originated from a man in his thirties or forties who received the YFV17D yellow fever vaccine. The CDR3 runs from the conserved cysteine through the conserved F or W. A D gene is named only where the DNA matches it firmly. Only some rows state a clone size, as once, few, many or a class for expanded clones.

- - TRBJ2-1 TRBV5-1 CASSRLVGDNEQFF TGCGCCAGCAGCCGCCTCGTCGGGGACAATGAGCAGTTCTTC
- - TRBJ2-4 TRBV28 CASTQGPASLAKNIQYF TGTGCCAGCACCCAGGGGCCAGCCTCGCTAGCCAAAAACATTCAGTACTTC
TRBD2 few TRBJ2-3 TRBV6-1 CASIPFRGRGLAGADTQYF TGTGCCAGCATTCCTTTCCGAGGTCGGGGACTAGCGGGAGCAGATACGCAGTATTTT
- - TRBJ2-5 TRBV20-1 CSATGAPETQYF TGCAGTGCTACCGGGGCCCCGGAGACCCAGTACTTC
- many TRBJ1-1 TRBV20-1 CSARDVVFMNTEAFF TGCAGTGCTAGAGATGTGGTGTTCATGAACACTGAAGCTTTCTTT
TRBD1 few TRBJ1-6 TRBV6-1 CASSGDRVESPLHF TGTGCCAGCAGTGGGGACAGGGTGGAATCACCCCTCCACTTT
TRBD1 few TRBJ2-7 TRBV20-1 CSARGDSPYEQYF TGCAGTGCTAGAGGGGACAGTCCCTACGAGCAGTACTTC
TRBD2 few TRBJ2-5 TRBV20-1 CSATSGRGETQYF TGCAGTGCTACTAGCGGGAGGGGGGAGACCCAGTACTTC
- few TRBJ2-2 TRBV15 CATRSGLTGELFF TGTGCCACCCGATCCGGGCTCACCGGGGAGCTGTTTTTT
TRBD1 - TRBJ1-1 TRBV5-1 CASSLAGTATEAFF TGCGCCAGCAGCTTGGCCGGGACAGCTACTGAAGCTTTCTTT
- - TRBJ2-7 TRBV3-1 CASSANSRDYEQYF TGTGCCAGCAGCGCAAACTCACGAGACTACGAGCAGTACTTC
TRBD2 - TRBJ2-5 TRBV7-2 CASSLALAGGPVAETQYF TGTGCCAGCAGCTTAGCCCTAGCGGGAGGGCCGGTCGCAGAGACCCAGTACTTC
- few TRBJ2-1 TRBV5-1 CASSLLAKSSYNEQFF TGCGCCAGCAGCTTGCTGGCGAAGAGCTCCTACAATGAGCAGTTCTTC
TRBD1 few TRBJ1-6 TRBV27 CASSFLGQGNSPLHF TGTGCCAGCAGTTTCTTGGGACAGGGTAATTCACCCCTCCACTTT
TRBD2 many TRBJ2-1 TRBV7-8 CASSLGLAVNNEQFF TGTGCCAGCAGCTTAGGACTAGCGGTTAACAATGAGCAGTTCTTC
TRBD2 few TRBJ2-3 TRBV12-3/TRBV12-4 CASSLTSETQDTQYF TGTGCCAGCAGTTTAACTAGCGAGACACAAGATACGCAGTATTTT
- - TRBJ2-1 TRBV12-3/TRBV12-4 CASRPQAEVYNEQFF TGTGCCAGCAGACCCCAAGCGGAGGTTTACAATGAGCAGTTCTTC
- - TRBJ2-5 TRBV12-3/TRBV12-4 CASSLRDVQETQYF TGTGCCAGCAGTTTACGGGACGTCCAAGAGACCCAGTACTTC
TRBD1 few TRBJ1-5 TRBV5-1 CASSLGVSGGGQPQHF TGCGCCAGCAGCTTGGGTGTTTCAGGGGGTGGTCAGCCCCAGCATTTT
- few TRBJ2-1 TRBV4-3 CASSPTTRGGPGNEQFF TGCGCCAGCAGCCCGACCACTCGGGGCGGGCCAGGTAATGAGCAGTTCTTC
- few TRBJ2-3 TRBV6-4 CASSVTGTSHTQYF TGTGCCAGCAGTGTCACCGGGACATCCCATACGCAGTATTTT
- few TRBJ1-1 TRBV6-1 CASCGVSAGRNTEAFF TGTGCCAGCTGCGGAGTTTCGGCAGGGAGGAACACTGAAGCTTTCTTT
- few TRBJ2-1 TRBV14 CASSINMYNEQFF TGTGCCAGCAGTATCAACATGTACAATGAGCAGTTCTTC
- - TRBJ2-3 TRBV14 CASSQGTVSTDTQYF TGTGCCAGCAGCCAAGGGACCGTTAGCACAGATACGCAGTATTTT
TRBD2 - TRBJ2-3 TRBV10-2 CATRSSGLDTQYF TGCGCCACCCGGTCTAGCGGGCTGGATACGCAGTATTTT
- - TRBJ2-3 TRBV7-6 CASSFKGVQRGDTDTQYF TGTGCCAGCAGCTTTAAAGGGGTACAGAGGGGGGACACAGATACGCAGTATTTT
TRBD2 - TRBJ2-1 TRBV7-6 CASSLAQWTSAGEQFF TGTGCCAGCAGCTTAGCGCAATGGACTAGCGCGGGCGAGCAGTTCTTC
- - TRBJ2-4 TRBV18 CASSPPVGDGKNIQYF TGTGCCAGCTCACCACCCGTAGGGGATGGCAAAAACATTCAGTACTTC
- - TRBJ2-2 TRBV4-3 CASSHSITGNTGELFF TGCGCCAGCAGCCACTCAATTACAGGGAACACCGGGGAGCTGTTTTTT
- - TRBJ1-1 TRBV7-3 CASSPPNGLGNMNTEAFF TGTGCCAGCAGCCCTCCTAACGGTCTGGGCAACATGAACACTGAAGCTTTCTTT
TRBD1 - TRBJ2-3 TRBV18 CASSTQGAPTDTQYF TGTGCCAGTTCGACACAGGGGGCGCCGACAGATACGCAGTATTTT
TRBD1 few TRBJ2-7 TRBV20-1 CSASGTGGSYEQYF TGCAGTGCTTCCGGGACAGGGGGCTCCTACGAGCAGTACTTC
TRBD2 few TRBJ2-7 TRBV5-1 CASSSIAGVHEQYF TGCGCCAGCAGCTCTATAGCGGGAGTCCACGAGCAGTACTTC
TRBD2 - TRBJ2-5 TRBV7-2 CASSSTGTSRETQYF TGTGCCAGCAGCTCAACCGGGACTAGCCGGGAGACCCAGTACTTC
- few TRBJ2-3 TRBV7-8 CASTVTSTDTQYF TGTGCCAGCACGGTTACTAGCACAGATACGCAGTATTTT
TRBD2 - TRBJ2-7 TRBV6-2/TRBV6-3 CAALPFEGVAGSYEQYF TGTGCAGCGCTGCCCTTCGAAGGAGTAGCGGGATCCTACGAGCAGTACTTC
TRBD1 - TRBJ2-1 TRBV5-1 CASSLQGDSYNEQFF TGCGCCAGCAGCTTACAGGGGGACTCCTACAATGAGCAGTTCTTC
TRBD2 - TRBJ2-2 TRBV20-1 CSARGPGLGTGELFF TGCAGTGCTAGAGGCCCGGGACTAGGAACCGGGGAGCTGTTTTTT
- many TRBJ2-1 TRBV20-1 CSAGSFYEQFF TGCAGTGCCGGGAGTTTCTATGAGCAGTTCTTC